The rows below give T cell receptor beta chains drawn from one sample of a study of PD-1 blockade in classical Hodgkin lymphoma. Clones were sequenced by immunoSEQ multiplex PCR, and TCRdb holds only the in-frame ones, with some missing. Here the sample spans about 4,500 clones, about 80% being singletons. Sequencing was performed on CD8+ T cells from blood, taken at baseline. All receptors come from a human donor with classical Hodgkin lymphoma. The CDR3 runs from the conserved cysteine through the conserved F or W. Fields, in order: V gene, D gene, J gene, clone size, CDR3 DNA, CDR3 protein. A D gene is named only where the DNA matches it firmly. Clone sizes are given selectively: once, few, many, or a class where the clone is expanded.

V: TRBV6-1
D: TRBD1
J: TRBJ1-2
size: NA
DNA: TGTGCCAGCAGTCCCGGGACAGGGGGCGCAAATGGCTACACCTTC
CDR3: CASSPGTGGANGYTF

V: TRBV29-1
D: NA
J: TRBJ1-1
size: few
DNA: TGCAGCGTTGCTGCAGGGCGGGGGACTGAAGCTTTCTTT
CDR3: CSVAAGRGTEAFF

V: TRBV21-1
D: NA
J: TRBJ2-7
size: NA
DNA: TGTGCCAGCAGCAAAGACCTAGCGGGAGGGTTTCACGAGCAGTACTTC
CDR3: CASSKDLAGGFHEQYF

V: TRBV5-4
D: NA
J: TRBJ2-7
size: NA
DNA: TGTGCCAGCAGCTTGGGGGGGAGCGAGCAGTACTTC
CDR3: CASSLGGSEQYF

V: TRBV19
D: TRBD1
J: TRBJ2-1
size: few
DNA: TGTGCCAGTAGCGGGACAGATCTACCCTACAATGAGCAGTTCTTC
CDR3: CASSGTDLPYNEQFF

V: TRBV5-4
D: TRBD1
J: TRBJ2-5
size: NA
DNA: TGTGCCAGCAGCGTAAGGTCAGGGGGAGAGACCCAGTACTTC
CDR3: CASSVRSGGETQYF

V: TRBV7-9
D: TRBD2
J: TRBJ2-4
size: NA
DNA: TGTGCCAGCAGCTTAGGGACTAGCGGGAGCTTGTACATTCAGTACTTC
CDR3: CASSLGTSGSLYIQYF

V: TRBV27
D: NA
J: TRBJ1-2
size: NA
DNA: TGTGCCAGCGGCACCCTGGTTCGGAGTAGAGGTGCTGGCTACACCTTC
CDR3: CASGTLVRSRGAGYTF

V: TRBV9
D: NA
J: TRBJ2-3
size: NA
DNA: TGTGCCAGCAGCTCTTGGGGGGTAACTGCCACAGATACGCAGTATTTT
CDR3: CASSSWGVTATDTQYF

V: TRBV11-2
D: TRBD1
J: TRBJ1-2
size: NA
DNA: TGTGCCAGCAGCCAAGAGACAGGGAACTATGGCTACACCTTC
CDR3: CASSQETGNYGYTF

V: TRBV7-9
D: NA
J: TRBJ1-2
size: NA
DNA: TGTGCCAGCAGCTTAGGGGTAGGGCGGTATGGCTACACCTTC
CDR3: CASSLGVGRYGYTF

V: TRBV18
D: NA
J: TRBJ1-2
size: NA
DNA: TGTGCCAGCTCACCCGGGACTTCTAACTATGGCTACACCTTC
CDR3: CASSPGTSNYGYTF

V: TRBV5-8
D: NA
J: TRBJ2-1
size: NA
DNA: TGTGCCAGCAGCTTAGGGGGAATCTCCTACAATGAGCAGTTCTTC
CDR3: CASSLGGISYNEQFF

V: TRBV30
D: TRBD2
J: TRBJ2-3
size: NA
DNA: TGTGCGACTAGCGGGAGCGTGGATACGCAGTATTTT
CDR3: CATSGSVDTQYF

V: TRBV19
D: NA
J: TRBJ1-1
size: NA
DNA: TGTGCCAGTACCACCGGCCGGGGGAACACTGAAGCTTTCTTT
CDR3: CASTTGRGNTEAFF

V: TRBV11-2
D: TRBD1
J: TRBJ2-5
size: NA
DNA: TGTGCCAGCAACCCGACAGGGCGTTTCCAAGAGACCCAGTACTTC
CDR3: CASNPTGRFQETQYF

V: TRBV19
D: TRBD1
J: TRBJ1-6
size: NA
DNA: TGTGCCAGTAGTAACTCACACACCGGGACAGGGAGTTCACCCCTCCACTTT
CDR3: CASSNSHTGTGSSPLHF

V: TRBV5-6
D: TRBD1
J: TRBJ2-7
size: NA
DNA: TGTGCCAGCAGCTTAGGGTCCGGGACAGCCTACGAGCAGTACTTC
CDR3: CASSLGSGTAYEQYF